Presented here are 3 T cell receptor beta chains from one specimen sequenced in a study of tissue T cells after allogeneic stem cell transplantation. Steroid-refractory graft-versus-host disease after allogeneic hematopoietic cell transplant qualified adults for prospective research-autopsy enrollment. Method: immunoSEQ multiplex PCR; TCRdb's copy keeps in-frame clones and lacks some. The sample contains 3,400 or so clones, about 74% of which appear only once. Sequenced material: left colon tissue, taken at autopsy. The source of these receptors is a male patient at least 60 years old with steroid-refractory graft-versus-host disease after an allogeneic stem cell transplant. These T cells may partly come from the graft donor.

This clone was seen more than once but under ten times. The gene calls are TRBV5-4 and TRBJ2-3; 8 bases line up with TRBD1. The CDR3 spans 16 residues. The J segment lost 1 base and the V segment lost 1 base, leaving 5 bases of the junction unmatched. Germline V CDR1 and CDR2: SGHNT, YYREEE (reference sequence). CDR3 bases: TGTGCCAGCAGCTTGATGTTGGGACAGGGCACAGATACGCAGTATTTT. Amino acid sequence: CASSLMLGQGTDTQYF.

The rearrangement uses TRBV5-4 and TRBJ2-3; 10 bases fit TRBD1. Germline-derived CDR1 and CDR2 are SGHNT and YYREEE (reference sequence). V lost 2 bases, J lost 7 bases, and 10 bases stayed unmatched. The CDR3 totals 16 residues. The CDR3 DNA reads TGTGCCAGCAGCTTTTCCTCCGGGACAGGGGATTATACGCAGTATTTT. This translates into CASSFSSGTGDYTQYF.

The genes are TRBV2 and TRBJ1-4; 8 bases match TRBD1. V lost 4 bases to trimming and J lost 3 bases; unmatched junction nucleotides: 1. Germline CDR1 SNHLY, CDR2 FYNNEI. The CDR3 loop spans 14 amino acids. The CDR3 spells CASSVRGPNEKLFF. In DNA, the CDR3 is TGTGCCAGCAGTGTCAGGGGGCCTAATGAAAAACTGTTTTTT.